The clone carrying this TCR beta chain has just a few counts. What it recognizes is unknown. This specimen belongs to a study of T cells in localized non-small cell lung cancer. Study conclusions and caveats: Adjacent lung had a median roughly 60 of the 100 largest tumor clones. Higher adjacent-lung clonality was associated with shorter survival.

Profiling relied on immunoSEQ multiplex PCR, and the TCRdb table lists in-frame clones only, not all of them. The sample consists of roughly 2,900 clones, around 30% of them appearing once. Germline CDR1 SGDLS, CDR2 YYNGEE. Trimming removed 6 bases from V and 6 bases from J, with 17 bases in between. CDR3 length: 14 amino acids. The sequence came from a woman aged 35-70 years with stage I squamous cell lung carcinoma. The genes are TRBV9 and TRBJ2-3; D may be TRBD2 (5 bases). Sequencing was performed on lung tumor tissue, taken before any cancer treatment. CDR3 coding DNA: TGTGCCAGCATTGAGAGGGAAAAATCGGATACGCAGTATTTT. Protein sequence: CASIEREKSDTQYF.